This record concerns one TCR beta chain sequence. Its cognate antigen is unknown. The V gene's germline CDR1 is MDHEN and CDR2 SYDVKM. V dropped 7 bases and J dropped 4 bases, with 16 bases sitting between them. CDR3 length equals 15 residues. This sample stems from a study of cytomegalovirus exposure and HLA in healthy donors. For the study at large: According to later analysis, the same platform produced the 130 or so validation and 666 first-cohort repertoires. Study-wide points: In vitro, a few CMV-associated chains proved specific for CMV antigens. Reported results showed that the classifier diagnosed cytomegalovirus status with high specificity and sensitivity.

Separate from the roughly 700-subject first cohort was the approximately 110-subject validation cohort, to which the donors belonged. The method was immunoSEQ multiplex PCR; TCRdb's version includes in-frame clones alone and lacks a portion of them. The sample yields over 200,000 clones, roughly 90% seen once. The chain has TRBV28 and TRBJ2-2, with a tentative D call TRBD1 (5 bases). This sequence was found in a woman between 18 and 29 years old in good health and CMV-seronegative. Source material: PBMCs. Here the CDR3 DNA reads TGTGCCAGCACCACCCCTTGGGGCACCACCGGGGAGCTGTTTTTT. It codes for CASTTPWGTTGELFF.